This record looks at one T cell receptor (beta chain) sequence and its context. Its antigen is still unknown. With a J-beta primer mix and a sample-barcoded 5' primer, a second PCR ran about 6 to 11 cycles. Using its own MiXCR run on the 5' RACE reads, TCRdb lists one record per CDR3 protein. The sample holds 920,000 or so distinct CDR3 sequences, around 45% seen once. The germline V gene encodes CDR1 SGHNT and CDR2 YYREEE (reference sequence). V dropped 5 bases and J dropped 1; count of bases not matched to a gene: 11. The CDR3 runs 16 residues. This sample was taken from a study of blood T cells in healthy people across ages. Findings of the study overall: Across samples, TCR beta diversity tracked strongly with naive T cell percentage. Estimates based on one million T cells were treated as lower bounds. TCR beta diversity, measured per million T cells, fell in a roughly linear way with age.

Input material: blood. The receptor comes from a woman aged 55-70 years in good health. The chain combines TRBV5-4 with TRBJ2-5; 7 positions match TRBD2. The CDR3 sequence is CASSSRAGATQETQYF. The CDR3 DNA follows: TGTGCCAGCAGTTCCCGGGCGGGAGCGACCCAAGAGACCCAGTACTTC.